Listed below are T cell receptor beta chains from one sample, sequenced in a study of T-cell memory formation after mild COVID-19. TCRdb passed the 5' RACE reads through MiXCR, listing each CDR3 protein once. The sample shows some 150,000 distinct CDR3 sequences, roughly a quarter of them seen only once. Sequencing was carried out using PBMCs or a T cell subset sorted from them (not recorded which). The receptors were gathered from an adult woman who had mild COVID-19 (a few samples of this study predate the infection). Cell type and time point are not known. Both conserved end residues are part of each CDR3. D genes are given only for firm matches. Clone size is given for some rows only: seen once, a few or many times, or a class if the clone is expanded.

TRBJ1-1,TRBD1,TRBV10-3,many,TGTGCCATCAGGGAAACAGGGGAGATCACTGAAGCTTTCTTT,CAIRETGEITEAFF
TRBJ2-7,TRBD1,TRBV10-3,few,TGTGCCACACTCCTAGGGCACAGGGGCTACGAGCAGTACTTC,CATLLGHRGYEQYF
TRBJ2-7,-,TRBV20-1,-,TGCAGTGCTCACTGGAAAGGACACTACGAGCAGTACTTC,CSAHWKGHYEQYF
TRBJ2-6,-,TRBV27,few,TGTGCCAGCAGGGGGCTGGCTGGGGCCAACGTCCTGACTTTC,CASRGLAGANVLTF
TRBJ1-5,-,TRBV15,-,TGTGCCACCAGCAGAGATGTGGCAGTCAATCAGCCCCAGCATTTT,CATSRDVAVNQPQHF
TRBJ2-4,-,TRBV3-1,-,TGTGCCAGCAGCCAAAAAAGACAGATAACGGCAAACATTCAGTACTTC,CASSQKRQITANIQYF
TRBJ2-1,TRBD1,TRBV6-2/TRBV6-3,-,TGTGCCAGCAGTCTGTTGGGACAGATCCCCGAGAATGAGCAGTTCTTC,CASSLLGQIPENEQFF
TRBJ2-7,TRBD1,TRBV29-1,few,TGCAGCGGCATGGGACAGACCTACGAGCAGTACTTC,CSGMGQTYEQYF
TRBJ1-1,-,TRBV9,many,TGTGCCAGCAGCGGCGGGCGGCTCCCTGAAGCTTTCTTT,CASSGGRLPEAFF
TRBJ1-1,-,TRBV6-6,-,TGTGCCAACACACAGGGTCTGAACACTGAAGCTTTCTTT,CANTQGLNTEAFF
TRBJ1-4,-,TRBV4-1,-,TGCGCCAGCAGCCAACAGAAAGCAACTAATGAAAAACTGTTTTTT,CASSQQKATNEKLFF
TRBJ2-3,-,TRBV3-1,-,TGTGCCAGCCGCGAAACGGGGGTTGTTACGCAGTATTTT,CASRETGVVTQYF
TRBJ1-2,-,TRBV7-9,-,TGTGCCAGCAGCTTAACCGGCTATGGCTACACCTTC,CASSLTGYGYTF
TRBJ2-1,TRBD1,TRBV7-9,-,TGTGCCAGCAGCGGACCGGGACAGGGGGTAGGGACCTACAATGAGCAGTTCTTC,CASSGPGQGVGTYNEQFF
TRBJ1-4,-,TRBV6-1,-,TGTGCCCTACTGACGGACACGAATGAAAAACTGTTTTTT,CALLTDTNEKLFF
TRBJ2-7,-,TRBV3-1,few,TGTGCCAGCAGCCCTTATCCGAGCCCGAGGGGCTACGAGCAGTACTTC,CASSPYPSPRGYEQYF
TRBJ2-3,-,TRBV7-9,medium-sized,TGTGCCAGCAGCTTAGTCACCGGGACAGATACGCAGTATTTT,CASSLVTGTDTQYF
TRBJ1-2,-,TRBV12-3/TRBV12-4,few,TGTGCCAGCAGTCCGTCCTGGACGGTATATGGCTACACCTTC,CASSPSWTVYGYTF
TRBJ2-1,TRBD1,TRBV15,-,TGTGCCACCAGCCGACAGGGCTATGAGCAGTTCTTC,CATSRQGYEQFF
TRBJ2-5,-,TRBV12-3/TRBV12-4,few,TGTGCCAGCAGCAGTATCGGGAGAGAGACCCAGTACTTC,CASSSIGRETQYF
TRBJ2-1,-,TRBV4-3,few,TGCGCCAGCAGCCGCGAAGTGGGGGGATCCTACAATGAGCAGTTCTTC,CASSREVGGSYNEQFF
TRBJ2-5,-,TRBV6-2/TRBV6-3,many,TGTGCCAGCAGTTACGGTGAGACCCAGTACTTC,CASSYGETQYF
TRBJ2-1,-,TRBV27,-,TGTGCCAGCAGTTTACGGGTCTACAATGAGCAGTTCTTC,CASSLRVYNEQFF
TRBJ2-3,TRBD2,TRBV4-3,few,TGCGCCAGCAGCCAAGCCCGGTACCTAGGAGCGGGAGCAGATACGCAGTATTTT,CASSQARYLGAGADTQYF
TRBJ1-1,-,TRBV4-3,once,TGCGCCAGCAGCCCTGTGGACGGGAACACTGAAGCTTTCTTT,CASSPVDGNTEAFF
TRBJ2-6,-,TRBV9,-,TGTGCCAGAGCTTTTAACGGAGGGGCTGGGGCCAACGTCCTGACTTTC,CARAFNGGAGANVLTF
TRBJ1-1,-,TRBV20-1,-,TGCAGTGTCCAGTTCGGGACTGAAGCTTTCTTT,CSVQFGTEAFF
TRBJ1-5,-,TRBV21-1,-,TGTGCCAGCCTACGACAGGGACAGCCCCAGCATTTT,CASLRQGQPQHF
TRBJ1-1,-,TRBV6-5,few,TGTGCCAGCAGTTACTCCGCTGAAGCTTTCTTT,CASSYSAEAFF
TRBJ1-2,TRBD1,TRBV4-1,-,TGCGCCAGCAGCCAAGACAACAGGGGCATCTATGGCTACACCTTC,CASSQDNRGIYGYTF
TRBJ2-5,TRBD2,TRBV5-1,-,TGCGCCAGCAGCTTGTATAGCGGGAAGGCCCCAGACGAAGAGACCCAGTACTTC,CASSLYSGKAPDEETQYF
TRBJ2-3,-,TRBV15,-,TGTGCCACCAGCAGAGATTTCCTCTGGCGTAGCACAGATACGCAGTATTTT,CATSRDFLWRSTDTQYF
TRBJ1-1,-,TRBV7-3,-,TGTGCCAGCAGCTCCCGGGACACTGCGGGCACTGAAGCTTTCTTT,CASSSRDTAGTEAFF
TRBJ2-3,-,TRBV14,many,TGTGCCAGCAGCCAGTATCCTATGGCGAGTTTAGGGGCGAGAGATACGCAGTATTTT,CASSQYPMASLGARDTQYF
TRBJ2-1,TRBD1,TRBV2,-,TGTGCCAGCAGTCGGGGACAGGGAGGGTACGATGAGCAGTTCTTC,CASSRGQGGYDEQFF
TRBJ2-1,-,TRBV7-9,-,TGTGCCAGCAGCCCCGTTTGGTCGTGGGTTGAGCAGTTCTTC,CASSPVWSWVEQFF
TRBJ1-2,-,TRBV27,-,TGTGCCACCACCTCCGTTAGAAGACCTTTTAACTATGGCTACACCTTC,CATTSVRRPFNYGYTF
TRBJ2-2,TRBD2,TRBV15,few,TGTGCCACCAGTACGACTAGCGCCAACACCGGGGAGCTGTTTTTT,CATSTTSANTGELFF
TRBJ2-1,-,TRBV6-5,-,TGTGCCAGCAGTCGGACCGACAATGAGCAGTTCTTC,CASSRTDNEQFF
TRBJ2-1,-,TRBV15,-,TGTGCCACCTCGGGCGGCGCGCCCTACAATGAGCAGTTCTTC,CATSGGAPYNEQFF
TRBJ2-2,TRBD2,TRBV7-2,-,TGTGCCAGCAGCTCCGCGGCGGGAGGGCCCGGGGAGCTGTTTTTT,CASSSAAGGPGELFF
TRBJ1-4,TRBD1,TRBV7-9,-,TGTGCCAGCAGCCTCCGGGACAGAAATGAAAAACTGTTTTTT,CASSLRDRNEKLFF
TRBJ2-1,TRBD2,TRBV7-3,few,TGTGCCAGCAGCTTGACTAGCGGGAGCCATGAGCAGTTCTTC,CASSLTSGSHEQFF